A selection of T cell receptor beta chains follows, all from one sample in a study of beta chain features in type 1 diabetes. Profiled with immunoSEQ multiplex PCR; TCRdb holds only in-frame clones, not every one. The repertoire holds 350,000 or so clones, with about 20% as singletons. The source material was naive CD4+ T cells from blood. These TCRs come from a woman aged 18-29 years in good health. Each CDR3 is given with its conserved first and last residue. D genes are given only for firm matches. Only some rows state a clone size, as once, few, many or a class for expanded clones.

D gene: -; J gene: TRBJ2-7; clone size: few; V gene: TRBV29-1; CDR3 DNA: TGCAGCGTTGCCCCTTCTGGCGGCTCCTACGAGCAGTACTTC; CDR3 protein: CSVAPSGGSYEQYF
D gene: TRBD1; J gene: TRBJ1-2; clone size: -; V gene: TRBV30; CDR3 DNA: TGTGCCTGGAGTGTGGGAGACAGGGGGTTAGGTGGCTACACCTTC; CDR3 protein: CAWSVGDRGLGGYTF
D gene: TRBD2; J gene: TRBJ2-1; clone size: -; V gene: TRBV7-9; CDR3 DNA: TGTGCCAGCAGTTTAGGGCCTAGCGGGAGTAGTATATATGAGCAGTTCTTC; CDR3 protein: CASSLGPSGSSIYEQFF
D gene: -; J gene: TRBJ1-6; clone size: -; V gene: TRBV6-5; CDR3 DNA: TGTGCCAGCAGCCTTCGAGGAGGATCACCCCTCCACTTT; CDR3 protein: CASSLRGGSPLHF
D gene: -; J gene: TRBJ2-3; clone size: -; V gene: TRBV9; CDR3 DNA: TGTGCCAGCAGCGTAGGTTCTGGGGCTAGCACAGATACGCAGTATTTT; CDR3 protein: CASSVGSGASTDTQYF
D gene: TRBD2; J gene: TRBJ2-3; clone size: few; V gene: TRBV4-1; CDR3 DNA: TGCGCCAGCAGCCTCCTAGCGGGGACCACAGATACGCAGTATTTT; CDR3 protein: CASSLLAGTTDTQYF
D gene: -; J gene: TRBJ2-3; clone size: -; V gene: TRBV6-5; CDR3 DNA: TGTGCCAGCAGCCCCAGGCCGAACACAGATACGCAGTATTTT; CDR3 protein: CASSPRPNTDTQYF
D gene: -; J gene: TRBJ1-5; clone size: few; V gene: TRBV29-1; CDR3 DNA: TGCAGCGTTGGGGACACTTATCAGCCCCAGCATTTT; CDR3 protein: CSVGDTYQPQHF
D gene: TRBD2; J gene: TRBJ2-1; clone size: few; V gene: TRBV29-1; CDR3 DNA: TGCAGCGTTGCTACTAGCGGGGGCCTAAGCTCCTACAATGAGCAGTTCTTC; CDR3 protein: CSVATSGGLSSYNEQFF
D gene: TRBD2; J gene: TRBJ2-7; clone size: few; V gene: TRBV7-2; CDR3 DNA: TGTGCCAGCAGCTCAACTCCGACTAGCGGGCCTTCCTACGAGCAGTACTTC; CDR3 protein: CASSSTPTSGPSYEQYF
D gene: -; J gene: TRBJ2-3; clone size: few; V gene: TRBV9; CDR3 DNA: TGTGCCAGCAGCCTCAGGGGCACAGATACGCAGTATTTT; CDR3 protein: CASSLRGTDTQYF
D gene: -; J gene: TRBJ1-1; clone size: -; V gene: TRBV7-2; CDR3 DNA: TGTGCCATTGGCCCGTTGAACACTGAAGCTTTCTTT; CDR3 protein: CAIGPLNTEAFF
D gene: TRBD1; J gene: TRBJ2-5; clone size: -; V gene: TRBV7-9; CDR3 DNA: TGTGCCAGCAGCTCGGGACAGGGGGGCGCAGAGACCCAGTACTTC; CDR3 protein: CASSSGQGGAETQYF
D gene: TRBD2; J gene: TRBJ2-5; clone size: -; V gene: TRBV9; CDR3 DNA: TGTGCCAGCAGCCCCCAGGGACTAGCCTCTTTGTACTTC; CDR3 protein: CASSPQGLASLYF
D gene: -; J gene: TRBJ2-7; clone size: -; V gene: TRBV28; CDR3 DNA: TGTGCCAGCCTTAAAAAGGGGTACGAGCAGTACTTC; CDR3 protein: CASLKKGYEQYF
D gene: -; J gene: TRBJ1-2; clone size: few; V gene: TRBV4-3; CDR3 DNA: TGCGCCAGCAGCCAAAAGCAGGGGACCGGGGGCTACACCTTC; CDR3 protein: CASSQKQGTGGYTF
D gene: TRBD2; J gene: TRBJ2-5; clone size: -; V gene: TRBV6-6; CDR3 DNA: TGTGCCAGCAGAATTATAGCGGGAGAGACCCAGTACTTC; CDR3 protein: CASRIIAGETQYF
D gene: -; J gene: TRBJ2-7; clone size: few; V gene: TRBV7-2; CDR3 DNA: TGTGCCAGCAGCTTAGCGCCGACAGACCAGCAGTACTTC; CDR3 protein: CASSLAPTDQQYF
D gene: -; J gene: TRBJ1-5; clone size: -; V gene: TRBV18; CDR3 DNA: TGTGCCAGCTCACCAGGAGAGGATCAGCCCCAGCATTTT; CDR3 protein: CASSPGEDQPQHF
D gene: -; J gene: TRBJ2-7; clone size: -; V gene: TRBV18; CDR3 DNA: TGTGCCAGCTCACCACCGGTAGCGAGCTCCTACGAGCAGTACTTC; CDR3 protein: CASSPPVASSYEQYF
D gene: TRBD1; J gene: TRBJ2-7; clone size: few; V gene: TRBV5-4; CDR3 DNA: TGTGCCAGCAGCGGGACAGGAACCGAGCAGTACTTC; CDR3 protein: CASSGTGTEQYF
D gene: TRBD1; J gene: TRBJ1-2; clone size: few; V gene: TRBV15; CDR3 DNA: TGTGCCACCAGCACCAGGGACAGGGCCTATGGCTACACCTTC; CDR3 protein: CATSTRDRAYGYTF
D gene: TRBD1; J gene: TRBJ1-2; clone size: -; V gene: TRBV4-3; CDR3 DNA: TGCGCCAGCAGCCAAGTGGACAGGGGCTATGGCTACACCTTC; CDR3 protein: CASSQVDRGYGYTF
D gene: TRBD2; J gene: TRBJ2-5; clone size: few; V gene: TRBV5-1; CDR3 DNA: TGCGCCAGCATCACCGGGACTAGCGTATCGGAGACCCAGTACTTC; CDR3 protein: CASITGTSVSETQYF
D gene: -; J gene: TRBJ2-5; clone size: few; V gene: TRBV2; CDR3 DNA: TGTGCCAGCAGCCGCGGAGAGTGGCAGACCCAGTACTTC; CDR3 protein: CASSRGEWQTQYF
D gene: TRBD1; J gene: TRBJ2-1; clone size: few; V gene: TRBV6-5; CDR3 DNA: TGTGCCAGCAGTTACTCGAGACAGGGTGACAATGAGCAGTTCTTC; CDR3 protein: CASSYSRQGDNEQFF
D gene: TRBD2; J gene: TRBJ2-5; clone size: few; V gene: TRBV30; CDR3 DNA: TGTGCCTGGAGCCGGGGACTAGCGGGACCGGAGACCCAGTACTTC; CDR3 protein: CAWSRGLAGPETQYF
D gene: TRBD2; J gene: TRBJ2-7; clone size: few; V gene: TRBV2; CDR3 DNA: TGTGCCAGCAGTGCGGGGACTAGAAGAATTGTTGAGCAGTACTTC; CDR3 protein: CASSAGTRRIVEQYF
D gene: TRBD1; J gene: TRBJ1-2; clone size: few; V gene: TRBV29-1; CDR3 DNA: TGCAGCGTTGAGGACAGGGGGGAGTACGCAGGCTACACCTTC; CDR3 protein: CSVEDRGEYAGYTF
D gene: -; J gene: TRBJ2-3; clone size: -; V gene: TRBV7-9; CDR3 DNA: TGTGCCAGCAGCTCCAGTGATACGCAGTATTTT; CDR3 protein: CASSSSDTQYF
D gene: -; J gene: TRBJ2-7; clone size: -; V gene: TRBV6-1; CDR3 DNA: TGTGCCAGCAGCTTTACAGGGCGCTACGAGCAGTACTTC; CDR3 protein: CASSFTGRYEQYF
D gene: TRBD2; J gene: TRBJ2-2; clone size: -; V gene: TRBV30; CDR3 DNA: TGTGCCTGGGGACTAGCGGGTTTGAACACCGGGGAGCTGTTTTTT; CDR3 protein: CAWGLAGLNTGELFF
D gene: -; J gene: TRBJ1-1; clone size: few; V gene: TRBV29-1; CDR3 DNA: TGCAGCGTGTACAGGGAAATGAACACTGAAGCTTTCTTT; CDR3 protein: CSVYREMNTEAFF
D gene: -; J gene: TRBJ2-7; clone size: -; V gene: TRBV2; CDR3 DNA: TGTGCCAGCAGCGCGAGTTCAGGCGAGCAGTACTTC; CDR3 protein: CASSASSGEQYF
D gene: -; J gene: TRBJ1-6; clone size: few; V gene: TRBV6-6; CDR3 DNA: TGTGCCAGCAGCCCCCGGCCGACGGGGGGACATTCACCCCTCCACTTT; CDR3 protein: CASSPRPTGGHSPLHF
D gene: TRBD1; J gene: TRBJ2-2; clone size: -; V gene: TRBV9; CDR3 DNA: TGTGCCAGCAGCACCAGCCGGACAGGGAACACCGGGGAGCTGTTTTTT; CDR3 protein: CASSTSRTGNTGELFF
D gene: -; J gene: TRBJ1-1; clone size: -; V gene: TRBV4-1; CDR3 DNA: TGCGCCAGCAGCCAAGAAGGGGCGATCACTGAAGCTTTCTTT; CDR3 protein: CASSQEGAITEAFF
D gene: -; J gene: TRBJ1-2; clone size: -; V gene: TRBV10-3; CDR3 DNA: TGTGCCATCAGTGAGCCAGGGTTCAGCTATGGCTACACCTTC; CDR3 protein: CAISEPGFSYGYTF
D gene: -; J gene: TRBJ2-4; clone size: -; V gene: TRBV21-1; CDR3 DNA: TGTGCCAGCACATGGCAAAGTCAGTCCCAAAACATTCAGTACTTC; CDR3 protein: CASTWQSQSQNIQYF
D gene: -; J gene: TRBJ1-2; clone size: few; V gene: TRBV18; CDR3 DNA: TGTGCCAGCTCACCCCGGACAGATCAGGCTAGCCATGGCTACACCTTC; CDR3 protein: CASSPRTDQASHGYTF
D gene: TRBD1; J gene: TRBJ2-1; clone size: -; V gene: TRBV29-1; CDR3 DNA: TGCAGCGTTGGAGGGACAGTAATACCCAATGAGCAGTTCTTC; CDR3 protein: CSVGGTVIPNEQFF